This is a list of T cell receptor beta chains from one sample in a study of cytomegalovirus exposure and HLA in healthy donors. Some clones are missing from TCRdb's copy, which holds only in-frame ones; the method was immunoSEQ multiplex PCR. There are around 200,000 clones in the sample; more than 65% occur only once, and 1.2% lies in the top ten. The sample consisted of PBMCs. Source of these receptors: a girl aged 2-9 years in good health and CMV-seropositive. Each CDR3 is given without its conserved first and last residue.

CDR3 protein: ASSIPSVGGLTEAF
V gene: TRBV9

CDR3 protein: ASVEVGYT
V gene: TRBV2

CDR3 protein: ASRRGRGDYEQY
V gene: TRBV4-1

CDR3 protein: ASSVGIGEGNTEAF
V gene: TRBV9

CDR3 protein: ASSIRGQGTEQY
V gene: TRBV19

CDR3 protein: AWSLREKLF
V gene: TRBV30

CDR3 protein: ASSLQGWGYT
V gene: TRBV19

CDR3 protein: SVEVPGDNYGYT
V gene: TRBV29-1

CDR3 protein: ASSSGLAGGLDEQY
V gene: TRBV5-1

CDR3 protein: ASSFGLDYGYT
V gene: TRBV5-1

CDR3 protein: ASSYSGGGGTEAF
V gene: TRBV6-5

CDR3 protein: ASSPGLAGAIANEQF
V gene: TRBV4-1

CDR3 protein: AATQGNQPQH
V gene: TRBV6-1

CDR3 protein: ANLREAWNKFGLETQY
V gene: TRBV7-3

CDR3 protein: AISAAGIQSGNTIY
V gene: TRBV10-3

CDR3 protein: ASSPTRLAGYQGRNEQY
V gene: TRBV5-6

CDR3 protein: ASAAGQGQPQH
V gene: TRBV2

CDR3 protein: TSSQDPLGQVREGNTEAF
V gene: TRBV1

CDR3 protein: ASSGTSGRGEQF
V gene: TRBV27

CDR3 protein: SVDRGNTEAF
V gene: TRBV29-1

CDR3 protein: AINPGQGSDTQY
V gene: TRBV10-3

CDR3 protein: ASSGGQGNTGELF
V gene: TRBV25-1

CDR3 protein: ASTHGGADTGELF
V gene: TRBV6-1

CDR3 protein: ASSVGGGYT
V gene: TRBV25-1

CDR3 protein: ASSFQQGQPQH
V gene: TRBV13

CDR3 protein: ASTTIGGASEAF
V gene: TRBV6-5

CDR3 protein: ASSQSGAPTDTQY
V gene: TRBV4-1

CDR3 protein: ASSLEDSTEAF
V gene: TRBV5-8

CDR3 protein: ASGEDGTQY
V gene: TRBV7-7

CDR3 protein: AISERGQGETQY
V gene: TRBV10-3

CDR3 protein: ASTEVGLDQYTQY
V gene: TRBV7-9

CDR3 protein: ASSPIRWEVQETQY
V gene: TRBV7-8

CDR3 protein: ASSVIQGQGAQY
V gene: TRBV6-1

CDR3 protein: ASSLMTGDGYT
V gene: TRBV27

CDR3 protein: ASSAGTPAYNEQF
V gene: TRBV2

CDR3 protein: ASSLELAGEETQY
V gene: TRBV5-6

CDR3 protein: AWSGRGWGPDTQY
V gene: TRBV30

CDR3 protein: ASRDSSYNEQF
V gene: TRBV28